These T cell receptor beta chains were read from a single sample in a study of regulatory T cells in long-lasting Graves disease. TCRdb used MiXCR to reprocess the multiplex PCR reads, holding one entry per CDR3 protein. The sample has about 540,000 distinct CDR3 sequences, around an eighth seen once. Separately, the same data were catalogued under a study of T cells in Graves' hyperthyroidism and ophthalmopathy.

This material consisted of peripheral blood mononuclear cells (PBMCs), taken at new diagnosis, from a patient treated with antithyroid drugs. Source of these receptors: a man under 40 with Graves disease. The CDR3 runs from the conserved cysteine through the conserved F or W. The D gene is left open where the match is weak. Size is omitted from some rows. Given values are once, few, many or a class for expanded clones.

size: -
V: TRBV15
D: -
J: TRBJ2-3
CDR3: CATSRTPQGDTQYF
DNA: TGTGCCACCAGCAGAACCCCACAGGGAGATACGCAGTATTTT

size: many
V: TRBV9
D: TRBD1
J: TRBJ1-1
CDR3: CASSVRQGERAFF
DNA: TGTGCCAGCAGCGTCAGGCAGGGGGAGCGAGCTTTCTTT

size: few
V: TRBV4-1
D: -
J: TRBJ1-5
CDR3: CASSRGERSNQPQHF
DNA: TGCGCCAGCAGCCGAGGGGAAAGGAGCAATCAGCCCCAGCATTTT

size: many
V: TRBV7-9
D: TRBD1
J: TRBJ2-1
CDR3: CASRPSGTGVYNEQFF
DNA: TGTGCCAGCAGGCCCTCCGGGACAGGGGTTTACAATGAGCAGTTCTTC

size: -
V: TRBV5-6
D: -
J: TRBJ2-4
CDR3: CASSPGGILPSHIQYF
DNA: TGTGCCAGCTCACCTGGCGGAATCCTCCCTTCCCACATTCAGTACTTC

size: -
V: TRBV7-9
D: TRBD2
J: TRBJ2-7
CDR3: CASSLESGRAPEQYF
DNA: TGTGCCAGCAGCTTAGAGAGCGGGAGGGCCCCCGAGCAGTACTTC

size: many
V: TRBV25-1
D: TRBD1
J: TRBJ2-5
CDR3: CASSSNRDRGLETQYF
DNA: TGTGCCAGCAGCTCTAATCGGGACAGGGGGCTTGAGACCCAGTACTTC

size: -
V: TRBV27
D: -
J: TRBJ2-2
CDR3: CASSFFSQPPGELFF
DNA: TGTGCCAGCAGTTTCTTCTCCCAACCTCCCGGGGAGCTGTTTTTT

size: many
V: TRBV24-1
D: TRBD1
J: TRBJ2-3
CDR3: CATSDRTGSRGTDTQYF
DNA: TGTGCCACCAGTGACCGGACAGGGTCAAGGGGCACAGATACGCAGTATTTT

size: many
V: TRBV27
D: -
J: TRBJ1-1
CDR3: CASSFLGGSTEAFF
DNA: TGTGCCAGCAGTTTTTTGGGGGGGAGCACTGAAGCTTTCTTT

size: many
V: TRBV11-2
D: TRBD1
J: TRBJ2-5
CDR3: CASSSRTGGETQYF
DNA: TGTGCCAGCAGCTCTCGGACAGGGGGAGAGACCCAGTACTTC

size: -
V: TRBV30
D: TRBD2
J: TRBJ2-1
CDR3: CAWSRLALYNEQFF
DNA: TGTGCCTGGAGTAGACTAGCGCTCTACAATGAGCAGTTCTTC

size: many
V: TRBV29-1
D: -
J: TRBJ2-1
CDR3: CSVEDLARNEQFF
DNA: TGCAGCGTTGAAGATCTAGCGCGAAATGAGCAGTTCTTC

size: -
V: TRBV6-1
D: -
J: TRBJ1-4
CDR3: CASSPAWGEKLFF
DNA: TGTGCCAGCAGTCCTGCCTGGGGTGAAAAACTGTTTTTT

size: -
V: TRBV24-1
D: -
J: TRBJ2-2
CDR3: CATSDLQWDFTTGELFF
DNA: TGTGCCACCAGTGATTTGCAATGGGACTTTACCACCGGGGAGCTGTTTTTT

size: many
V: TRBV2
D: -
J: TRBJ2-5
CDR3: CATRTNGETQYF
DNA: TGTGCCACTCGTACAAATGGAGAGACCCAGTACTTC

size: many
V: TRBV7-9
D: -
J: TRBJ1-4
CDR3: CASKWSTNEKLFF
DNA: TGTGCCAGCAAGTGGTCAACTAATGAAAAACTGTTTTTT

size: many
V: TRBV2
D: -
J: TRBJ2-7
CDR3: CASSEPHEQYF
DNA: TGTGCCAGCAGTGAACCCCACGAGCAGTACTTC

size: many
V: TRBV29-1
D: -
J: TRBJ2-7
CDR3: CSVARDRGEQYF
DNA: TGCAGCGTTGCCCGGGACCGCGGAGAGCAGTACTTC

size: few
V: TRBV19
D: -
J: TRBJ2-1
CDR3: CASSEENEQFF
DNA: TGTGCCAGTAGTGAGGAGAATGAGCAGTTCTTC

size: -
V: TRBV30
D: -
J: TRBJ1-5
CDR3: CAWSFRQVVGIGSNQPQHF
DNA: TGTGCCTGGAGTTTTAGACAGGTGGTAGGTATAGGGAGCAATCAGCCCCAGCATTTT

size: -
V: TRBV18
D: TRBD2
J: TRBJ2-7
CDR3: CASSPIGLAEYEQYF
DNA: TGTGCCAGCTCACCAATAGGACTAGCGGAATACGAGCAGTACTTC

size: -
V: TRBV20-1
D: -
J: TRBJ2-3
CDR3: CSAPSGPGSDTQYF
DNA: TGCAGTGCTCCGTCCGGACCGGGATCAGATACGCAGTATTTT

size: once
V: TRBV7-2
D: -
J: TRBJ2-2
CDR3: CASSKRGGRSTGELFF
DNA: TGTGCCAGCAGCAAACGGGGTGGGAGATCGACCGGGGAGCTGTTTTTT

size: few
V: TRBV12-3/TRBV12-4
D: -
J: TRBJ2-7
CDR3: CASSLIAVSSYEQYF
DNA: TGTGCCAGCAGTTTAATCGCAGTTAGCTCCTACGAGCAGTACTTC

size: -
V: TRBV10-1
D: TRBD2
J: TRBJ2-1
CDR3: CASSPGSGRAWYNEQFF
DNA: TGCGCCAGCAGTCCGGGCAGCGGGAGGGCCTGGTACAATGAGCAGTTCTTC

size: many
V: TRBV2
D: -
J: TRBJ1-5
CDR3: CASTRSYSNQPQHF
DNA: TGTGCCAGCACCCGGAGTTATAGCAATCAGCCCCAGCATTTT

size: many
V: TRBV7-9
D: -
J: TRBJ2-5
CDR3: CASSLPSTWETQYF
DNA: TGTGCCAGCAGCTTACCATCAACCTGGGAGACCCAGTACTTC

size: many
V: TRBV6-1
D: TRBD1
J: TRBJ1-2
CDR3: CASRGQGLHYGYTF
DNA: TGTGCCAGCAGAGGACAGGGGCTCCACTATGGCTACACCTTC

size: many
V: TRBV27
D: -
J: TRBJ1-2
CDR3: CASSLHKHYGYTF
DNA: TGTGCCAGCAGCCTGCACAAGCACTATGGCTACACCTTC

size: -
V: TRBV10-2
D: -
J: TRBJ1-1
CDR3: CASKKGGTEAFF
DNA: TGCGCCAGCAAGAAGGGAGGCACTGAAGCTTTCTTT

size: many
V: TRBV20-1
D: -
J: TRBJ1-6
CDR3: CSGGPNSPLHF
DNA: TGCAGTGGCGGGCCCAATTCACCCCTCCACTTT

size: few
V: TRBV20-1
D: TRBD1
J: TRBJ2-7
CDR3: CSAPTGAVGEQYF
DNA: TGCAGTGCACCGACAGGGGCTGTCGGCGAGCAGTACTTC

size: few
V: TRBV19
D: -
J: TRBJ1-5
CDR3: CASMSRRLSNQPQHF
DNA: TGTGCCAGTATGAGTCGAAGACTTAGCAATCAGCCCCAGCATTTT

size: -
V: TRBV29-1
D: -
J: TRBJ2-7
CDR3: CSPLGAHPLLYYEQYF
DNA: TGCAGCCCCTTGGGGGCCCACCCTCTCCTTTACTACGAGCAGTACTTC

size: few
V: TRBV20-1
D: -
J: TRBJ1-1
CDR3: CSARVGASAGTEAFF
DNA: TGCAGTGCTAGAGTAGGGGCCTCTGCCGGCACTGAAGCTTTCTTT

size: many
V: TRBV20-1
D: -
J: TRBJ2-7
CDR3: CSARRSRGEQYF
DNA: TGCAGTGCTAGACGATCTAGGGGTGAGCAGTACTTC

size: many
V: TRBV2
D: TRBD2
J: TRBJ2-1
CDR3: CASSDHLAGGWNEQFF
DNA: TGTGCCAGCAGTGACCATCTAGCGGGAGGGTGGAATGAGCAGTTCTTC

size: -
V: TRBV3-1
D: -
J: TRBJ2-2
CDR3: CASSPGTTRGTGELFF
DNA: TGTGCCAGCAGCCCCGGGACTACCAGGGGCACCGGGGAGCTGTTTTTT

size: many
V: TRBV20-1
D: TRBD2
J: TRBJ2-7
CDR3: CSAVGERGFYEQYF
DNA: TGCAGTGCTGTGGGCGAGCGGGGGTTCTACGAGCAGTACTTC

size: many
V: TRBV30
D: TRBD2
J: TRBJ2-7
CDR3: CAWSPGLAASYEQYF
DNA: TGTGCCTGGAGCCCTGGACTAGCGGCCTCCTACGAGCAGTACTTC

size: few
V: TRBV5-6
D: -
J: TRBJ1-1
CDR3: CASSLDGAGALFIYTEAFF
DNA: TGTGCCAGCAGCTTGGACGGGGCAGGAGCCCTCTTCATTTACACTGAAGCTTTCTTT

size: few
V: TRBV27
D: TRBD1
J: TRBJ2-7
CDR3: CASSPRTDRGRGEQYF
DNA: TGTGCCAGCAGCCCAAGAACGGACAGGGGAAGGGGCGAGCAGTACTTC

size: many
V: TRBV18
D: -
J: TRBJ1-1
CDR3: CASSQGRTEAFF
DNA: TGTGCCAGCAGCCAGGGGCGAACTGAAGCTTTCTTT

size: many
V: TRBV20-1
D: -
J: TRBJ2-7
CDR3: CSARGRWGEGEQYF
DNA: TGCAGTGCTAGAGGTCGGTGGGGGGAAGGCGAGCAGTACTTC

size: many
V: TRBV20-1
D: TRBD2
J: TRBJ2-1
CDR3: CSASPSSGGPVYNEQFF
DNA: TGCAGTGCTAGCCCCTCCTCGGGAGGGCCGGTGTACAATGAGCAGTTCTTC

size: few
V: TRBV12-5
D: TRBD2
J: TRBJ2-2
CDR3: CASGLAAGGANTGELFF
DNA: TGTGCTAGTGGTTTGGCAGCGGGAGGAGCGAACACCGGGGAGCTGTTTTTT

size: many
V: TRBV28
D: TRBD1
J: TRBJ1-1
CDR3: CASSSSQGGNTEAFF
DNA: TGTGCCAGCAGTTCATCCCAGGGGGGTAACACTGAAGCTTTCTTT

size: -
V: TRBV15
D: TRBD2
J: TRBJ2-1
CDR3: CATALEREYNEQFF
DNA: TGTGCCACTGCCCTGGAGCGGGAGTACAATGAGCAGTTCTTC

size: -
V: TRBV29-1
D: -
J: TRBJ1-3
CDR3: CSAVPGGPGNTIYF
DNA: TGCAGCGCCGTCCCCGGGGGGCCTGGAAACACCATATATTTT

size: -
V: TRBV6-2/TRBV6-3
D: -
J: TRBJ1-3
CDR3: CASSTTGNTIYF
DNA: TGTGCCAGCAGCACGACTGGAAACACCATATATTTT

size: many
V: TRBV6-1
D: -
J: TRBJ1-4
CDR3: CASRDLGKLFF
DNA: TGTGCCAGCAGAGACCTGGGAAAACTGTTTTTT

size: many
V: TRBV27
D: -
J: TRBJ1-6
CDR3: CASGVDLPYNSPLHF
DNA: TGTGCCAGCGGGGTAGACCTTCCCTATAATTCACCCCTCCACTTT

size: many
V: TRBV5-6
D: TRBD1
J: TRBJ2-1
CDR3: CASRAGQGYYNEQFF
DNA: TGTGCCAGCAGGGCCGGACAGGGATACTACAATGAGCAGTTCTTC

size: few
V: TRBV29-1
D: -
J: TRBJ2-3
CDR3: CSVVRQVGADTRYF
DNA: TGCAGCGTTGTGAGGCAGGTTGGCGCAGATACGCGGTATTTT